These 9 T cell receptor beta chains came from one sample sequenced in a study of T cells in tuberculosis. After thawing and overnight rest, PBMC were stained with GMM-loaded CD1B tetramer, viability dye and anti-CD3 for sorting. The lipid loaded on the CD1B tetramers was C32 glucose monomycolate from Rhodococcus equi. Sequencing used immunoSEQ multiplex PCR; TCRdb keeps in-frame clones, though not all of them. This sample carries about 59,000 clones, 81% of them seen once, and the ten largest clones take over 10%. The specimen was CD1b-GMM tetramer-negative cells sorted from PBMCs. Receptors were obtained from an adult woman with latent tuberculosis.

This clone was counted a single time. This CDR3 is CASSYGTLGSPLHF. The CDR3 nucleotides are TGTGCCAGCAGCTATGGGACACTCGGTTCACCCCTCCACTTT. The V call is TRBV7-2, the J call TRBJ1-6; maybe TRBD1 (6 bases). Trimming pared 4 bases from V and 9 bases from J, leaving 13 bases between. CDR1 is SGHTA, CDR2 FQGNSA, per germline. This CDR3 contains 14 residues. Full variable domain (rest looked up from reference TRBV7-2 and TRBJ1-6): GAGVSQSPSNKVTEKGKDVELRCDPISGHTALYWYRQSLGQGLEFLIYFQGNSAPDKSGLPSDRFSAERTGGSVSTLTIQRTQQEDSAVYLCASSYGTLGSPLHFGNGTRLTVT.

This sequence joins TRBV28 and TRBJ1-5, with TRBD1 as a possible D gene (5 bases). Looked up from germline, CDR1 is MDHEN and CDR2 is SYDVKM. The CDR3 covers 15 residues. Deletions cut 4 bases from V and 3 bases from J, with 13 bases between. This CDR3 reads CASSYKDTSNQPQHF. The CDR3, as DNA: TGTGCCAGCAGTTACAAGGACACCTCCAATCAGCCCCAGCATTTT.

The CDR3 spells CASSLGTSGVGDTQYF. CDR3 in DNA: TGTGCCAGCAGCTTGGGGACTAGCGGGGTAGGAGATACGCAGTATTTT. J is TRBJ2-3 and V is TRBV5-6, with TRBD2 matching over 12 bases. The germline CDR1 and CDR2 sequences are SGHDT and YYEEEE. The J segment lost 5 bases and the V segment lost 0 bases, leaving 4 bases of the junction unmatched. CDR3 length equals 16 residues.

This clone has a handful of counts. This sequence joins TRBV19 and TRBJ2-7; 9 bases are a match to TRBD1. Looked up from germline, CDR1 is LNHDA and CDR2 is SQIVND (reference sequence). Trimming took 6 bases from V and 5 from J; bases not matched to a gene: 8. The CDR3 runs to 14 residues. CDR3 DNA sequence: TGTGCCAGTAGCCGGGACAGGGTGGTGAACGAGCAGTACTTC. Translated: CASSRDRVVNEQYF.

This clone was seen a single time. The V gene is TRBV2, the J gene TRBJ2-7; D is perhaps TRBD2 (6 bases). CDR1 SNHLY and CDR2 FYNNEI come from the germline V gene. This CDR3 spans 14 amino acids. The V end was cut by 6 bases, the J end by 3 bases, with 15 bases between. This chain's CDR3 is CASSAGLSFYEQYF. Written as DNA, the CDR3 is TGTGCCAGCAGCGCGGGACTTAGCTTCTACGAGCAGTACTTC.

The rearrangement links TRBV12-1 to TRBJ2-7; the table's D gene call, TRBD2, was not cross checked with the DNA. TRBV12-1 is classified as a pseudogene. CDR3 length: 17 residues. CDR3: CASSFETGTLLLHEQYF. The CDR3 DNA sequence: TGTGCCAGCAGCTTTGAGACGGGGACTCTCCTCCTCCACGAGCAGTACTTC.

V and J are TRBV12-5 and TRBJ1-5, with a possible D match to TRBD1 (5 bases). The germline V and J ends were trimmed by 7 bases and 8 bases, with 21 bases remaining between them. The CDR3 sequence is 15 residues long. Germline V gene lookup returns CDR1 LGHNT and CDR2 FRNRAP. The CDR3 DNA is TGTGCTAGTGCCCAAATGGGAGGTCCGGGGGAGCCCCAGCATTTT. It codes for CASAQMGGPGEPQHF.

The gene calls are TRBV2 and TRBJ2-7, with D possibly being TRBD2 (5 bases). V gave up 10 bases and J gave up 6 bases, with 22 bases separating them. CDR1 and CDR2 (germline): SNHLY, FYNNEI. This CDR3 has 14 amino acids. CDR3: CATKAEVGIREQYF. The DNA for the CDR3 is TGTGCCACCAAGGCGGAGGTCGGGATTCGCGAGCAGTACTTC.

This chain links TRBV5-5 with TRBJ2-5; possibly TRBD2 for D (7 bases). V lost 0 bases and J lost 5, with 8 bases in between. This CDR3 comprises 13 residues. Germline CDR1 reads SGHKS; CDR2 reads YYEKEE (reference sequence). CDR3 sequence (DNA): TGTGCCAGCAGCTTGGGCGGGGGCGAGACCCAGTACTTC. It codes for CASSLGGGETQYF. The full variable domain, rest sourced from reference TRBV5-5 and TRBJ2-5, is DAGVTQSPTHLIKTRGQQVTLRCSPISGHKSVSWYQQVLGQGPQFIFQYYEKEERGRGNFPDRFSARQFPNYSSELNVNALLLGDSALYLCASSLGGGETQYFGPGTRLLVL.